Below are 29 T cell receptor beta chains sequenced from a single sample in a study of T cell changes during pregnancy in multiple sclerosis. Sequencing used immunoSEQ multiplex PCR; TCRdb keeps in-frame clones, though not all of them. The sample contains 35,000 to 40,000 clones, roughly 90% of which appear only once. The material was CD4+ T cells from peripheral blood mononuclear cells, obtained after pregnancy. The receptor source for this set is a female donor in good health, enrolled as a control in a pregnancy study.

The rearrangement uses TRBV2 and TRBJ2-2; 7 bases match TRBD1. The CDR3 is 13 amino acids. V dropped 6 bases and J dropped 5; count of bases not matched to a gene: 3. Germline values: CDR1 SNHLY, CDR2 FYNNEI. The CDR3 coding sequence is TGTGCCAGCAGAGGACAGGCGACCGGGGAGCTGTTTTTT. It translates to CASRGQATGELFF.

DNA of the CDR3: TGCAGCGGCAGGGTGGCTGGGGCCAACGTCCTGACTTTC. Its translation is CSGRVAGANVLTF. The chain recombines TRBV29-1 with TRBJ2-6; D is possibly TRBD1 (5 bases). CDR1 and CDR2 from the germline V gene are SQVTM and ANQGSEA. The CDR3 sequence is 13 residues long. Trimming left V 7 bases short and J 2 bases short, with 9 bases between.

The sample holds a few counts of this clone. This chain links TRBV6-1 with TRBJ2-7; 11 positions match TRBD2. The CDR3 has 15 residues. In germline, CDR1 is MNHNS, CDR2 SASEGT. After removal of 2 bases from V and 2 bases from J, the junction contained 2 bases not matched to a gene. This CDR3 is CASSEPGLAAYEQYF. The CDR3 DNA is TGTGCCAGCAGTGAACCGGGACTAGCGGCCTACGAGCAGTACTTC.

The rearrangement links TRBV5-6 to TRBJ1-4, with 9 bases that match TRBD1. The CDR3 is made up of 16 amino acids. Germline trimming cut 5 bases from V and 8 bases from J; bases unmatched to any gene: 13. CDR1 and CDR2 (germline): SGHDT, YYEEEE. The CDR3 sequence is CASRQTPGQGDEKLFF. The CDR3 bases are TGTGCCAGCAGACAAACTCCGGGACAGGGAGACGAAAAACTGTTTTTT.

This clone was observed a single time. The V and J genes are TRBV21-1 and TRBJ1-4; TRBD1 is the table's D call, not checked against the DNA. TRBV21-1 counts as a pseudogene. This CDR3 has 16 residues. Here the CDR3 reads CASSISGTNVNEKLFF. In DNA form, the CDR3 reads TGTGCCAGCAGCATCTCCGGGACAAACGTAAATGAAAAACTGTTTTTT.

This CDR3 is CASLAGGVTQYF. CDR3 coding DNA: TGTGCCTCGCTAGCGGGAGGGGTTACGCAGTATTTT. This chain connects TRBV30 to TRBJ2-3; TRBD2 agrees at 12 bases. The CDR3 runs 12 residues. Trimming cost V 7 bases and J 8 bases; bases outside gene matches: 4. CDR1 is GTSNPN and CDR2 is SVGIG in the germline V gene (reference sequence). Supplemented by reference TRBV30 and TRBJ2-3, the full variable domain reads SQTIHQWPATLVQPVGSPLSLECTVEGTSNPNLYWYRQAAGRGLQLLFYSVGIGQISSEVPQNLSASRPQDRQFILSSKKLLLSDSGFYLCASLAGGVTQYFGPGTRLTVL.

The V gene is TRBV5-6, the J gene TRBJ2-4; 7 nucleotides align to TRBD1. Losses at the gene ends were 4 bases for V and 7 bases for J; bases not matched to a gene: 14. CDR1 is SGHDT, CDR2 YYEEEE, per germline. There are 16 residues in the CDR3. Here the CDR3 reads CASSRPTGVRWNIQYF. CDR3 sequence (DNA): TGTGCCAGCAGCCGACCTACAGGGGTAAGGTGGAACATTCAGTACTTC.

This rearrangement joins TRBV7-3 to TRBJ2-3, with 8 positions matching TRBD2. The CDR3 runs 15 residues. The V and J ends lost 4 bases and 1 base, in that order; junction bases with no gene match: 4. Germline V lookup: CDR1 SGHTA, CDR2 FQGTGA. CDR3 protein: CASSSATSGTDTQYF. The CDR3 region has the DNA TGTGCCAGCAGCTCAGCGACTAGCGGCACAGATACGCAGTATTTT.

This rearrangement joins TRBV11-2 to TRBJ1-4, with D tentatively TRBD1 (5 bases). This CDR3 region has 16 residues. Germline V CDR1 and CDR2: SGHAT, FQNNGV. Trimming left V 4 bases short and J 4 bases short, with 16 bases between. In nucleotides, the CDR3 is TGTGCCAGCAGCTCCCAGGGCGGGGGGGGTAATGAAAAACTGTTTTTT. This encodes CASSSQGGGGNEKLFF.

The chain recombines TRBV15 with TRBJ1-1; D remains unclear. Germline CDR1 and CDR2: LNHNV and YYDKDF (reference sequence). Trimming removed 1 base from V and 1 base from J, with 4 bases in between. CDR3 size: 13 residues. The CDR3 spells CATSRGANTEAFF. The CDR3 nucleotides read TGTGCCACCAGCAGAGGGGCGAACACTGAAGCTTTCTTT. The variable domain in full, with the rest retrieved from reference TRBV15 and TRBJ1-1, is DAMVIQNPRYQVTQFGKPVTLSCSQTLNHNVMYWYQQKSSQAPKLLFHYYDKDFNNEADTPDNFQSRRPNTSFCFLDIRSPGLGDTAMYLCATSRGANTEAFFGQGTRLTVV.

Only a few counts were recorded for this clone. The J gene is TRBJ2-7, the V gene TRBV28, with 8 bases identical to TRBD1. The CDR3 is 15 amino acids. CDR1 is MDHEN and CDR2 is SYDVKM in the germline V gene. J was trimmed by 4 bases and V by 5 bases; bases with no gene match: 10. The CDR3 spells CASSAPGTGKYEQYF. As DNA, the CDR3 is TGTGCCAGCAGTGCCCCCGGGACAGGCAAGTACGAGCAGTACTTC.

The chain has TRBV5-1 and TRBJ2-1, with D possibly matching TRBD2 (5 bases). Germline CDR1 SGHRS, CDR2 YFSETQ. V lost 1 base and J 9 bases, leaving 14 bases between the germline ends. The CDR3 sequence is 14 residues long. CDR3 residues: CASSLLSSTSEQFF. CDR3 DNA: TGCGCCAGCAGCTTGCTCTCTAGCACTTCTGAGCAGTTCTTC.

This chain joins TRBV28 and TRBJ1-4, with D possibly TRBD1 on 5 matching bases. In germline, CDR1 is MDHEN, CDR2 SYDVKM. Trimming removed 4 bases from V and 7 bases from J, with 13 bases in between. This CDR3 has 14 amino acids. The CDR3 DNA sequence: TGTGCCAGCAGTTCCCCAGGGTCTACTGAAAAACTGTTTTTT. This sequence encodes CASSSPGSTEKLFF.

The V call is TRBV19, the J call TRBJ1-1; a possible D gene is TRBD1 (5 bases). CDR3 length: 13 amino acids. Trimming shortened V by 7 bases and J by 5 bases, and 14 bases separated the two germline ends. Per the germline V gene, CDR1 is LNHDA and CDR2 is SQIVND (reference sequence). The CDR3 loop is CASTGRVRTEAFF. Here the CDR3 DNA reads TGTGCCAGTACCGGCAGGGTACGGACTGAAGCTTTCTTT.

This sequence joins TRBV27 and TRBJ2-7; 14 bases are a match to TRBD2. The CDR3 loop spans 17 amino acids. Germline assignment: CDR1 MNHEY and CDR2 SMNVEV (reference sequence). Unmatched junction bases numbered 6, after V lost 3 bases and J lost 2 bases. The CDR3 region has the DNA TGTGCCAGCAGTTTGGGACTAGCGGGGGCCGGGACCTACGAGCAGTACTTC. Amino acid sequence: CASSLGLAGAGTYEQYF.

The chain joins TRBV5-1 to TRBJ1-1; weak D call: TRBD1 (5 bases). The ends were cut back, 0 bases at V and 1 base at J, with 7 bases in the middle. Germline-derived CDR1 and CDR2 are SGHRS and YFSETQ. The CDR3 spans 14 residues. The CDR3 protein is CASSLARENTEAFF. The CDR3 region has the DNA TGCGCCAGCAGCTTGGCCAGGGAGAACACTGAAGCTTTCTTT. The full variable domain, with the rest looked up from reference TRBV5-1 and TRBJ1-1, is KAGVTQTPRYLIKTRGQQVTLSCSPISGHRSVSWYQQTPGQGLQFLFEYFSETQRNKGNFPGRFSGRQFSNSRSEMNVSTLELGDSALYLCASSLARENTEAFFGQGTRLTVV.

A single count supports this clone. V and J are TRBV7-6 and TRBJ1-1, with 9 nucleotides matching TRBD1. CDR1 SGHVS and CDR2 FNYEAQ come from the germline V gene. Unmatched junction bases numbered 10, after V lost 4 bases and J lost 1 base. The CDR3 is made up of 17 amino acids. Written as DNA, the CDR3 is TGTGCCAGCAGCTCCCGTCTCACAGGGGGCGCGAACACTGAAGCTTTCTTT. Translating it yields CASSSRLTGGANTEAFF.

The rearrangement joins TRBV7-2 to TRBJ1-5; D is unclear. This CDR3 has 13 residues. Germline-derived CDR1 and CDR2 are SGHTA and FQGNSA. V shed 5 bases and J shed 7 bases, with 12 bases lying between them. The CDR3 loop is CASSPRYGQPQHF. The CDR3 nucleotides read TGTGCCAGCAGCCCCAGGTATGGACAGCCCCAGCATTTT.

The chain is built from TRBV28 and TRBJ2-3; TRBD2 is a possible D gene (6 bases). CDR3 length: 15 residues. CDR1 is MDHEN, CDR2 SYDVKM, per germline. Trimming pared 3 bases from V and 5 bases from J, leaving 15 bases between. For the CDR3, the DNA is TGTGCCAGCAGTTTGCGGGAAGGAGGAGGAGATACGCAGTATTTT. This sequence encodes CASSLREGGGDTQYF.

This clone occurred once. This chain links TRBV11-2 with TRBJ2-5; D uncertain. V lost 0 bases and J lost 5, with 7 bases in between. CDR3 size: 13 residues. Germline lookup yields CDR1 SGHAT and CDR2 FQNNGV. This CDR3 is CASSLDLLETQYF. In DNA form, the CDR3 reads TGTGCCAGCAGCTTAGATCTTCTGGAGACCCAGTACTTC.

This sequence joins TRBV29-1 and TRBJ2-5; 13 positions match TRBD2. This CDR3 comprises 17 residues. Germline V lookup: CDR1 SQVTM, CDR2 ANQGSEA. V lost 7 bases, J lost 4 bases, and 15 bases stayed unmatched. CDR3 protein: CSAPGGLAGKGPETQYF. CDR3 DNA: TGCAGCGCCCCGGGGGGACTAGCGGGAAAGGGGCCAGAGACCCAGTACTTC.

This clone appeared a single time. The chain is built from TRBV30 and TRBJ1-3; D not certain. CDR3 length: 12 amino acids. Germline loops: CDR1 GTSNPN, CDR2 SVGIG (reference sequence). V was cut by 2 bases and J by 3 bases, with 5 bases left in between. The CDR3 is CAWSSGGNTIYF. The CDR3, as DNA: TGTGCCTGGAGTTCGGGTGGAAACACCATATATTTT.

The chain joins TRBV28 to TRBJ2-7; D gene uncertain. The V gene lost 6 bases and the J gene lost 4 bases, with 22 bases spanning the gap. The CDR3 is made up of 16 amino acids. Looked up from germline, CDR1 is MDHEN and CDR2 is SYDVKM. CDR3 nucleotide sequence: TGTGCCAGCAGCCCTTTGACATGGATGAGTGCTTACGAGCAGTACTTC. Its protein product is CASSPLTWMSAYEQYF.

Here the CDR3 DNA reads TGTGCCTGGACCAGAGGAAACACCATATATTTT. It is translated as CAWTRGNTIYF. The chain couples TRBV30 to TRBJ1-3; D ambiguous. V was cut by 4 bases and J by 4 bases, with 5 bases left in between. From germline, CDR1 is GTSNPN and CDR2 SVGIG (reference sequence). The CDR3 covers 11 residues.

The table lists this clone with a count of one. The chain links TRBV10-3 to TRBJ2-1; 9 bases match TRBD2. The CDR3 is 14 amino acids. The junction had 12 bases not matched to a gene; V was cut back by 6 bases and J by 12 bases. Germline V gene sequence: CDR1 ENHRY, CDR2 SYGVKD. CDR3: CAISGGGGARGQFF. The DNA of the CDR3 is TGTGCCATCAGCGGAGGCGGGGGGGCGAGGGGGCAGTTCTTC.

The V and J genes are TRBV5-3 and TRBJ2-1, with 12 bases that match TRBD2. TRBV5-3 is an ORF, with its function uncertain. The CDR3 length is 17 residues. J lost 4 bases, V lost 4 bases, and 9 bases had no gene match. The CDR3 region has the DNA TGTGCCAGAAGCGAAACTAGCGGGGGGCCCTTATACAATGAGCAGTTCTTC. Translation gives CARSETSGGPLYNEQFF.

This chain uses TRBV5-1 with TRBJ2-1; D possibly corresponds to TRBD2 (6 bases). The V gene's germline CDR1 is SGHRS and CDR2 YFSETQ. The CDR3 has 17 residues. V dropped 0 bases and J dropped 6 bases, with 19 bases sitting between them. DNA for the CDR3: TGCGCCAGCAGCTTGGCTTTTGGGGGAGGCGGGTTCAATGAGCAGTTCTTC. It encodes CASSLAFGGGGFNEQFF. Full variable domain (outside the CDR3, taken from reference TRBV5-1 and TRBJ2-1): KAGVTQTPRYLIKTRGQQVTLSCSPISGHRSVSWYQQTPGQGLQFLFEYFSETQRNKGNFPGRFSGRQFSNSRSEMNVSTLELGDSALYLCASSLAFGGGGFNEQFFGPGTRLTVL.

This sequence joins TRBV4-1 and TRBJ1-1, with D tentatively TRBD1 (6 bases). The germline V gene encodes CDR1 MGHRA and CDR2 YSYEKL. V was shortened by 1 base and J by 0 bases, with 18 bases between the two germline ends. The CDR3 spans 18 residues. CDR3 in DNA: TGCGCCAGCAGCCAAGCATTACAGGGTAGTGTCATGAACACTGAAGCTTTCTTT. It yields the protein CASSQALQGSVMNTEAFF.

In its sample, this clone was seen a few times. The chain uses TRBV19 and TRBJ2-1; 9 bases match TRBD2. The CDR3 totals 14 residues. V lost 6 bases and J lost 5; bases outside the gene matches: 5. The V gene's germline CDR1 is LNHDA and CDR2 SQIVND (reference sequence). CDR3 residues: CASRELAGHNEQFF. CDR3 DNA: TGTGCCAGTAGGGAACTAGCGGGCCACAATGAGCAGTTCTTC.